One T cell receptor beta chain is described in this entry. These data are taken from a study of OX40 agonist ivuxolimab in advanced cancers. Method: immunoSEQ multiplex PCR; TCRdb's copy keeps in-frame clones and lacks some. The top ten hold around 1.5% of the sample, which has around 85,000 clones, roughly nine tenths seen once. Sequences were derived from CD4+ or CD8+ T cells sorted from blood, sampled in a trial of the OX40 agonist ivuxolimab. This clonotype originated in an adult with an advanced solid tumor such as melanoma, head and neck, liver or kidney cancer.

In DNA form, the CDR3 reads TGTGCCAGCAGGCGCGGGAGTTCTCCCGGGGAGCTGTTTTTT. As protein: CASRRGSSPGELFF. V gene TRBV28 combines with J gene TRBJ2-2; TRBD2 aligns across 7 bases. The J segment lost 6 bases and the V segment lost 6 bases, leaving 7 bases of the junction unmatched. Per germline, CDR1 MDHEN and CDR2 SYDVKM. CDR3 length: 14 residues.